This record covers a single TCR beta chain. Its antigen is not known. The data derive from a study of a mutant IDH1 vaccine in newly diagnosed glioma. Study-level background: Treated patients, roughly 62% male and approximately 38% female, averaged approximately 40 years of age. It was radiotherapy, temozolomide, or both that patients received previously, with most receiving both.

Time point here: week 11, during vaccination. The vaccine gave 300 ug of a 20-mer mutant IDH1 peptide subcutaneously per dose. Some clones are missing from TCRdb's copy, which holds only in-frame ones; the method was immunoSEQ multiplex PCR. The data show roughly 48,000 clones, 90% to 95% seen once. This clonotype was obtained from a man in his fifties or sixties with glioma. The sequences come from PBMCs, collected from a glioma patient whose treatment included an IDH1 peptide vaccine.

The CDR3 loop is CASSTDRANQPQHF. CDR3 coding DNA: TGTGCCAGCAGTACGGACAGGGCGAATCAGCCCCAGCATTTT. The chain links TRBV28 to TRBJ1-5; 8 bases align to TRBD1. V gave up 5 bases and J gave up 4 bases; unmatched junction bases: 4. CDR1 and CDR2 from the germline V gene are MDHEN and SYDVKM. CDR3 length: 14 amino acids.